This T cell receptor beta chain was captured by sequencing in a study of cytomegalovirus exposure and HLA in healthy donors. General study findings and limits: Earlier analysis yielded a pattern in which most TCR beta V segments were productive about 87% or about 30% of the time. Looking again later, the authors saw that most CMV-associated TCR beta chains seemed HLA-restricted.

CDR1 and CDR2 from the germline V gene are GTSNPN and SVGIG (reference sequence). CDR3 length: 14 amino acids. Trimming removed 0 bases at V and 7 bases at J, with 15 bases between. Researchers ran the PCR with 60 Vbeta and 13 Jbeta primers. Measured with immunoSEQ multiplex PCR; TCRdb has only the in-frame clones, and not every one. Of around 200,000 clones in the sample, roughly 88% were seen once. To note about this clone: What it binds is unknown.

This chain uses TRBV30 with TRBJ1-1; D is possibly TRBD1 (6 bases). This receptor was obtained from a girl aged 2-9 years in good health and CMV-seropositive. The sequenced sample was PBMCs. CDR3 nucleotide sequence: TGTGCCTGGAGTGTTACACAGGGAGTTGGTGAAGCTTTCTTT. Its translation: CAWSVTQGVGEAFF.